This T cell receptor (beta chain) appears in the sequencing data of a study of shared clonotypes between healthy human individuals. Here immunoSEQ multiplex PCR was the method, and the copy in TCRdb shows in-frame clones only, minus some. This sample has about 460,000 clones, with roughly four fifths found just once. V lost 7 bases and J 6 bases, leaving 15 bases between the germline ends. The germline V gene has CDR1 MNHNS and CDR2 SASEGT. The CDR3 has 14 residues. The specimen was PBMCs. The sequence was obtained from a woman aged 40 to 50 in good health. Some clones in this sample may be carry-over from other donors' samples. The chain couples TRBV6-1 to TRBJ2-2, with D unresolved. In DNA form, the CDR3 reads TGTGCCAGCATCATCTCGAGTGAGGCCGGGGAGCTGTTTTTT. It codes for CASIISSEAGELFF.